One sample yielded the 28 T cell receptor beta chains listed below, sequenced in a study of OX40 agonist ivuxolimab in advanced cancers. The method was immunoSEQ multiplex PCR; TCRdb's version includes in-frame clones alone and lacks a portion of them. In the table there are about 120,000 clones, 85% to 90% of which are singletons. The sequencing here drew on CD4+ or CD8+ T cells sorted from blood, taken in a trial of the OX40 agonist ivuxolimab. The source of these receptors is an adult with an advanced solid tumor such as melanoma, head and neck, liver or kidney cancer.

The V gene is TRBV25-1, the J gene TRBJ1-1; no reliable D call. CDR3 length equals 16 residues. The germline V gene encodes CDR1 MGHDK and CDR2 SYGVNS. Trimming took off 0 bases at V and 1 base at J, with 12 bases between the two ends. The CDR3 nucleotides are TGTGCCAGCAGTGAATATAATTCCGGGAGGAACACTGAAGCTTTCTTT. Translation: CASSEYNSGRNTEAFF. The full variable domain, with the rest looked up from reference TRBV25-1 and TRBJ1-1, is EADIYQTPRYLVIGTGKKITLECSQTMGHDKMYWYQQDPGMELHLIHYSYGVNSTEKGDLSSESTVSRIRTEHFPLTLESARPSHTSQYLCASSEYNSGRNTEAFFGQGTRLTVV.

CDR3 sequence: CASSLQGGGQETQYF. CDR3 in DNA: TGTGCCAGCAGCCTACAGGGAGGAGGGCAAGAGACCCAGTACTTC. The chain couples TRBV7-3 to TRBJ2-5; D could derive from TRBD1 or TRBD2 (6 bases each). The germline V gene encodes CDR1 SGHTA and CDR2 FQGTGA. The CDR3 runs 15 residues. V was shortened by 5 bases and J by 2 bases, with 15 bases between the two germline ends.

This clone was counted a single time. This chain uses TRBV6-5 with TRBJ1-1; possible D gene TRBD1, 6 bases. Germline V gene data show CDR1 as MNHEY and CDR2 as SVGAGI. The CDR3 is 14 amino acids. The V gene lost 2 bases and the J gene lost 4 bases, with 11 bases spanning the gap. CDR3 loop: CASSYGGRVTEAFF. The CDR3 nucleotides read TGTGCCAGCAGTTACGGGGGGCGGGTCACTGAAGCTTTCTTT.

The chain joins TRBV7-2 to TRBJ2-3, with D tentatively TRBD1 (5 bases). Per germline, CDR1 SGHTA and CDR2 FQGNSA. Trimming removed 7 bases from V and 0 bases from J, with 11 bases in between. The length of the CDR3 is 14 residues. The CDR3 here is CASTRTFSTDTQYF. The CDR3 DNA follows: TGTGCCAGCACCCGGACATTTAGCACAGATACGCAGTATTTT.

The rearrangement uses TRBV19 and TRBJ1-5, with 9 bases matching TRBD1. CDR1 is LNHDA, CDR2 SQIVND, per germline (reference sequence). CDR3 length: 17 amino acids. With 5 bases clipped from V and 0 bases from J, the junction kept 8 bases outside the gene matches. As DNA, the CDR3 is TGTGCCAGTAGTGTAGGGACAGGGTACTATAGCAATCAGCCCCAGCATTTT. Amino acid sequence: CASSVGTGYYSNQPQHF.

The chain uses TRBV27 and TRBJ2-7; 9 bases agree with TRBD1. Germline V lookup: CDR1 MNHEY, CDR2 SMNVEV (reference sequence). After removal of 3 bases from V and 3 bases from J, the junction contained 15 bases not matched to a gene. This CDR3 is 18 amino acids long. CDR3 in amino acids: CASSFSTLGTGLHYEQYF. The DNA of the CDR3 is TGTGCCAGCAGTTTCTCCACCCTGGGGACAGGGCTACACTACGAGCAGTACTTC.

The V and J genes are TRBV28 and TRBJ2-2, with TRBD1 identical over 10 bases. The V segment lost 0 bases and the J segment 5 bases; nucleotides outside the gene matches: 3. Germline CDR1 is MDHEN and CDR2 is SYDVKM. The CDR3 sequence is 16 residues long. The CDR3 is CASSLWRTGGTGELFF. The CDR3 DNA follows: TGTGCCAGCAGTTTATGGCGGACAGGGGGAACCGGGGAGCTGTTTTTT.

V gene TRBV7-2 combines with J gene TRBJ2-3; TRBD2 might be the D (6 bases). V was shortened by 0 bases and J by 0 bases, with 7 bases between the two germline ends. CDR3 length: 15 amino acids. CDR1 and CDR2 (germline): SGHTA, FQGNSA. CDR3 amino acids: CASSLAGGSTDTQYF. The CDR3, as DNA: TGTGCCAGCAGCTTAGCGGGGGGTAGCACAGATACGCAGTATTTT.

The V gene is TRBV28, the J gene TRBJ2-2; D unresolved. Looked up from germline, CDR1 is MDHEN and CDR2 is SYDVKM. V shed 5 bases and J shed 8 bases, with 12 bases lying between them. This CDR3 comprises 13 residues. Here the CDR3 DNA reads TGTGCCAGCAGTGCCTTATGGGGAGGGGAGCTGTTTTTT. This sequence encodes CASSALWGGELFF. The full variable domain, rest sourced from reference TRBV28 and TRBJ2-2, is DVKVTQSSRYLVKRTGEKVFLECVQDMDHENMFWYRQDPGLGLRLIYFSYDVKMKEKGDIPEGYSVSREKKERFSLILESASTNQTSMYLCASSALWGGELFFGEGSRLTVL.

The chain recombines TRBV18 with TRBJ1-5; D is unclear. Between the trimmed V and J ends, which lost 2 bases and 2 bases, there was a span of 7 bases. The CDR3 totals 14 residues. CDR1 is KGHSH, CDR2 LQKENI, per germline. This CDR3 is CASSPNTGNQPQHF. CDR3 DNA: TGTGCCAGCTCACCAAACACGGGCAATCAGCCCCAGCATTTT.

The V call is TRBV7-2, the J call TRBJ1-5; D gene uncertain. CDR3 length equals 15 residues. Germline lookup yields CDR1 SGHTA and CDR2 FQGNSA. V dropped 1 base and J dropped 4 bases, with 11 bases sitting between them. The CDR3 bases are TGTGCCAGCAGCTTAGGGACGGACGCTAATCAGCCCCAGCATTTT. It is translated as CASSLGTDANQPQHF.

This rearrangement joins TRBV19 to TRBJ2-3; 12 nucleotides agree with TRBD1. In germline, CDR1 is LNHDA, CDR2 SQIVND (reference sequence). V lost 9 bases to trimming and J lost 8 bases; unmatched junction nucleotides: 9. CDR3 length: 14 amino acids. CDR3: CASRDRGPLGTQYF. Here the CDR3 DNA reads TGTGCCAGCCGGGACAGGGGGCCCCTAGGTACGCAGTATTTT.

The rearrangement joins TRBV12-5 to TRBJ2-5; 7 nucleotides match TRBD2. With V trimmed by 7 bases and J by 1 base, 0 bases remained unmatched. Germline V gene sequence: CDR1 LGHNT, CDR2 FRNRAP. The CDR3 has 12 amino acids. The CDR3 nucleotides are TGTGCTAGTGCGGGGGGCCAAGAGACCCAGTACTTC. Protein: CASAGGQETQYF.

This chain links TRBV6-5 with TRBJ2-1, with D perhaps given as TRBD1 or TRBD2 (5 bases each). In germline, CDR1 is MNHEY, CDR2 SVGAGI. CDR3 length equals 15 residues. V was cut by 0 bases and J by 7 bases, with 13 bases left in between. Here the CDR3 reads CASSYSRAQANEQFF. In nucleotides, the CDR3 is TGTGCCAGCAGTTACTCGCGGGCACAGGCGAATGAGCAGTTCTTC.

This chain uses TRBV7-6 with TRBJ1-6, with D possibly TRBD1 on 6 matching bases. Trimming took 1 base from V and 7 from J, leaving 14 bases between them. CDR3 length: 16 amino acids. Germline assignment: CDR1 SGHVS and CDR2 FNYEAQ. The CDR3 here is CASSLDRGGGNSPLHF. The CDR3 region has the DNA TGTGCCAGCAGCTTAGACCGGGGAGGGGGGAATTCACCCCTCCACTTT.

This rearrangement joins TRBV4-3 to TRBJ2-1; the D is unclear. The CDR3 runs 16 residues. CDR1 is LGHNA, CDR2 YSLEER, per germline. V was clipped by 0 bases and J by 1 base, with 10 bases between them. The CDR3 loop reads CASSQDGKGSYNEQFF. CDR3 in DNA: TGCGCCAGCAGCCAAGATGGGAAGGGATCCTACAATGAGCAGTTCTTC.

This chain uses TRBV4-3 with TRBJ1-2; tentative D call: TRBD1 (6 bases). Germline CDR1 reads LGHNA; CDR2 reads YSLEER. The CDR3 totals 13 residues. Trimming removed 2 bases from V and 8 bases from J, with 12 bases in between. Written as DNA, the CDR3 is TGCGCCAGCAGCCAATACAGGGCAGACGGCTACACCTTC. It encodes CASSQYRADGYTF.

The chain carries TRBV19 and TRBJ2-7; TRBD1 aligns across 10 bases. The ends lost 5 bases at V and 6 bases at J; junction bases unmatched: 7. From germline, CDR1 is LNHDA and CDR2 SQIVND (reference sequence). The CDR3 has 14 residues. The CDR3 nucleotides are TGTGCCAGTAGTGGGGGGACAGGGGTCCGCGAGCAGTACTTC. This translates into CASSGGTGVREQYF.

The chain has TRBV6-5 and TRBJ2-5, with D possibly TRBD2 on 6 matching bases. Germline assignment: CDR1 MNHEY and CDR2 SVGAGI. This CDR3 is 13 amino acids long. Deletions cut 8 bases from V and 5 bases from J, with 15 bases between. The CDR3 sequence is CASRGWSGETQYF. The CDR3 DNA is TGTGCCAGCCGGGGGTGGTCGGGGGAGACCCAGTACTTC.

The V gene is TRBV15, the J gene TRBJ1-2; D gene uncertain. Per germline, CDR1 LNHNV and CDR2 YYDKDF (reference sequence). With 3 bases removed from V and 2 bases from J, the gap between germline ends came to 10 bases. The CDR3 length is 14 residues. The CDR3 region is CATSSIGMNYGYTF. CDR3 nucleotide sequence: TGTGCCACCAGCAGCATAGGCATGAACTATGGCTACACCTTC.

This clone was recorded only once. The chain uses TRBV7-6 and TRBJ2-1, with 8 bases aligning to TRBD2. J lost 3 bases, V lost 5 bases, and 21 bases had no gene match. The CDR3 length is 20 residues. Germline CDR1 is SGHVS and CDR2 is FNYEAQ. CDR3 sequence: CASSQPREISAGDLYNEQFF. Written as DNA, the CDR3 is TGTGCCAGCAGCCAACCGAGGGAGATATCAGCGGGGGACCTCTACAATGAGCAGTTCTTC.

V is TRBV18 and J is TRBJ2-7; TRBD1 aligns across 7 bases. This CDR3 is built from 16 residues. Trimming at V came to 0 bases and at J to 7 bases, leaving 12 bases not matched to a gene. Germline V gene sequence: CDR1 KGHSH, CDR2 LQKENI. The CDR3 DNA sequence: TGTGCCAGCTCACCACCAGAGACAGGGATAGGGCGGGAGCAGTACTTC. Translated, it gives CASSPPETGIGREQYF.

The rearrangement joins TRBV6-5 to TRBJ1-5; D remains unclear. Trimming took 5 bases from V and 3 from J, leaving 8 bases between them. The CDR3 runs 13 residues. Per germline, CDR1 MNHEY and CDR2 SVGAGI. The CDR3 DNA reads as TGTGCCAGCAGTGGAAGGAACAATCAGCCCCAGCATTTT. Encoded protein: CASSGRNNQPQHF.

This chain links TRBV7-2 with TRBJ2-1; 7 nucleotides agree with TRBD2. With 3 bases clipped from V and 6 bases from J, the junction kept 5 bases outside the gene matches. CDR3 length: 14 residues. Germline CDR1 is SGHTA and CDR2 is FQGNSA. CDR3 amino acids: CASSFGLEVNEQFF. The CDR3 bases are TGTGCCAGCAGCTTCGGACTAGAAGTCAATGAGCAGTTCTTC.

This chain uses TRBV7-2 with TRBJ2-5; 12 positions match TRBD2. The ends lost 5 bases at V and 7 bases at J; junction bases unmatched: 2. Germline V lookup: CDR1 SGHTA, CDR2 FQGNSA. The CDR3 is made up of 13 amino acids. The DNA of the CDR3 is TGTGCCAGCAGCCCACTAGCGGGGGGGACCCAGTACTTC. This gives the protein CASSPLAGGTQYF.

This clone was counted between two and nine times. The chain is built from TRBV20-1 and TRBJ1-5, with D tentatively TRBD1 (6 bases). V lost 6 bases, J lost 10 bases, and 13 bases lay in between. Germline CDR1 and CDR2: DFQATT and SNEGSKA (reference sequence). This CDR3 spans 11 amino acids. The CDR3 spells CSARGSGPQHF. In DNA, the CDR3 is TGCAGTGCGAGGGGGTCGGGCCCCCAGCATTTT.

The chain recombines TRBV6-4 with TRBJ1-6, with TRBD1 matching over 10 bases. The CDR3 is made up of 14 amino acids. CDR1 and CDR2 (germline): MRHNA, SNTAGT. V lost 6 bases, J lost 11 bases, and 7 bases stayed unmatched. The CDR3 bases are TGTGCCAGCAGGGGGACAGGGGAGGGGACACCCCTCCACTTT. Translating gives CASRGTGEGTPLHF.

The J gene is TRBJ2-3, the V gene TRBV7-9, with 8 bases matching TRBD1. Per germline, CDR1 SEHNR and CDR2 FQNEAQ (reference sequence). V was pared by 0 bases and J by 6 bases, with 8 bases of the junction left unmatched. There are 16 residues in the CDR3. The CDR3, as DNA: TGTGCCAGCAGCTTAGCGGACAGGGTTAGGGGTGATACGCAGTATTTT. Its protein is CASSLADRVRGDTQYF.